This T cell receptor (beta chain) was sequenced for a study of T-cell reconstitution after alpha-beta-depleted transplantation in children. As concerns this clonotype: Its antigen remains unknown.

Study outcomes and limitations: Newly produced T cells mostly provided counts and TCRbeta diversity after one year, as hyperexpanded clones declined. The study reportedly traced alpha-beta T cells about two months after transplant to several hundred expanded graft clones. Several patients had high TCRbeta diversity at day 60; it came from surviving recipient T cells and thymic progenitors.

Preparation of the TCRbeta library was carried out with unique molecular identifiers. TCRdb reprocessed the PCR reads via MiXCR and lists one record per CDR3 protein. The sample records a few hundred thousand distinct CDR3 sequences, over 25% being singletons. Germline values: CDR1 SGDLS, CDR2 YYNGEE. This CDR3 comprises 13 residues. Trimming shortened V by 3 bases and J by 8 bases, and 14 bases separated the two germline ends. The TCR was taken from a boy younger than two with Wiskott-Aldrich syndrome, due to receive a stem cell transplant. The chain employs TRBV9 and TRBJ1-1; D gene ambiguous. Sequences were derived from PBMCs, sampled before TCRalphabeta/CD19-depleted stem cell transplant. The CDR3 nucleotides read TGTGCCAGCAGCGCCCGGTTTTTGGGAGAAGCTTTCTTT. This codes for CASSARFLGEAFF.